A single T cell receptor (beta chain) is shown here with its context. Its target is unknown. This specimen belongs to a study of cytomegalovirus exposure and HLA in healthy donors. Amplification used 60 Vbeta primers and 13 Jbeta primers. The repertoire was sequenced with immunoSEQ multiplex PCR; TCRdb's copy has only in-frame clones and lacks some. The sample yields more than 95,000 clones, roughly 77% seen once. Points from the study as a whole: The Asian-associated ancestry cluster reportedly had fewer N-insertions than the approximately 700-donor mean in a later analysis. Some segments of the V type, notably TRBV6-2 and TRBV6-3, were excluded as indistinguishable.

V gave up 3 bases and J gave up 8 bases, with 5 bases separating them. CDR1 and CDR2 (germline): SNHLY, FYNNEI. This CDR3 is built from 11 residues. This TCR was sampled from a man aged 18 to 29 in good health and CMV-seronegative. The chain links TRBV2 to TRBJ2-1, with a weak D call TRBD1 (5 bases). Source material: PBMCs. The CDR3 bases are TGTGCCAGCAGTGACAGGGATGAGCAGTTCTTC. Translated, it gives CASSDRDEQFF.